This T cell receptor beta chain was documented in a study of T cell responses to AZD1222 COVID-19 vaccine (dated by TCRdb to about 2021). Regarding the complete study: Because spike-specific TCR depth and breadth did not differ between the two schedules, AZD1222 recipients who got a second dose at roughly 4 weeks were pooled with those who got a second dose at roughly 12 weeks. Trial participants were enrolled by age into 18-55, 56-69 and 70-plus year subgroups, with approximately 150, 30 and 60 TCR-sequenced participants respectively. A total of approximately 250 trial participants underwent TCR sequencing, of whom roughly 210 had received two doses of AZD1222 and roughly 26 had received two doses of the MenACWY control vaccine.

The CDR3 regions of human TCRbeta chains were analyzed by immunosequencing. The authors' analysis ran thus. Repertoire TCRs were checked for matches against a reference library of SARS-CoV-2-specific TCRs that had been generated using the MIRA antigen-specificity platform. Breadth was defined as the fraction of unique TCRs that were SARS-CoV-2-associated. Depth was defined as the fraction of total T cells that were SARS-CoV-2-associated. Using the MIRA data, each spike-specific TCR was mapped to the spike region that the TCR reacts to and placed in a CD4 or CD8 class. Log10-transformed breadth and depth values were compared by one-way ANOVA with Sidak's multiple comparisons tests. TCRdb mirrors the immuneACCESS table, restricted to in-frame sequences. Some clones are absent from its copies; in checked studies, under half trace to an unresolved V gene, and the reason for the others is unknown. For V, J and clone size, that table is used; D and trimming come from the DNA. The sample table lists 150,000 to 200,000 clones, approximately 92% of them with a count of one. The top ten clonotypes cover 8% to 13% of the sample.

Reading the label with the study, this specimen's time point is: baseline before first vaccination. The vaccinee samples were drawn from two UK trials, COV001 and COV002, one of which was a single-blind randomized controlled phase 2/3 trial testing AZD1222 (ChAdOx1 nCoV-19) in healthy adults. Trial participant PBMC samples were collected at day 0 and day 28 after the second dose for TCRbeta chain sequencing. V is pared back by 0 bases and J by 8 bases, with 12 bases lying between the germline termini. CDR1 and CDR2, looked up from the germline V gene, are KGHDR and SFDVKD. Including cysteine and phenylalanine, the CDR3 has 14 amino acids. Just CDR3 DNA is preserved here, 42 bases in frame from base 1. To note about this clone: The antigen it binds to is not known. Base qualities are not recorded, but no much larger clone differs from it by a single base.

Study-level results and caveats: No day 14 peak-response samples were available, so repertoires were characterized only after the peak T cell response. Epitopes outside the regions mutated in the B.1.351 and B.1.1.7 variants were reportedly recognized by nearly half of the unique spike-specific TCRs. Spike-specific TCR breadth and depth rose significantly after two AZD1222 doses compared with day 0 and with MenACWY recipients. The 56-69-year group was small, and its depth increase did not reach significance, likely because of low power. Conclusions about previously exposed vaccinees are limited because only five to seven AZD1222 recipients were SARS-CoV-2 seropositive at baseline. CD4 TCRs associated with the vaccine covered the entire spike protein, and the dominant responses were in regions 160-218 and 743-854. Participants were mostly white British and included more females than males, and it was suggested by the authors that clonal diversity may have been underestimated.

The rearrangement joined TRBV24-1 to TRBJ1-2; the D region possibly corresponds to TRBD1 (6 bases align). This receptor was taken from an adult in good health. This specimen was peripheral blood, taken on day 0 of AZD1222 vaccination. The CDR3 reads CATSDLWQGTGYTF. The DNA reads TGTGCCACCAGTGATTTGTGGCAGGGGACCGGCTACACCTTC.